This T cell receptor (beta chain) was recovered during a study of naive and memory T cell subsets (dated 2017 in TCRdb). Turning to the overall study: Sorted naive and memory T cell subsets from peripheral blood were analyzed in the study using a UMI-based, open-source pipeline for TCR alpha and beta sequencing. RNA was DNase-treated and reverse transcribed with TCR constant-region primers, mostly using SuperScript III. Complete agreement was observed between the functional CMV T cell responses and the IgG serology results. The paper's findings and limits, for the study overall: In both CD4 and CD8 cells, the Gini index increased while Shannon and inverse Simpson diversity decreased from naive through CM, EM and EMRA. The repertoire findings for the naive and memory subsets could not be validated, as no ground truth was available. RNA-based TCR counts may be affected by expression changes linked to T cell activation and differentiation. TCR abundance followed a power law with an exponent that was different for naive and memory subsets but consistent across the three individuals. Clonotypes were defined as single alpha or beta chain sequences, not paired alpha/beta receptors. After error correction, only a single occurrence was seen for over 95% of naive TCR sequences, so much steeper abundance distributions were produced than in memory subsets. A few larger clonotypes were found in naive repertoires, especially CD8, and these larger clonotypes were possibly memory cells re-expressing CD45RA.

Trimming removed 1 base from V and 7 bases from J, leaving 4 bases between the germline ends. The CDR1 and CDR2 encoded by the germline V gene are SGHDN and FVKESK. The CDR3 numbers 11 residues from cysteine through phenylalanine. CDR3 DNA is the only sequence kept; it has 33 bases, read in frame from the first base. Separate amplification of TCR alpha and beta chain libraries was performed from the second PCR step onward. The CMV status of each donor was determined by measuring IFNgamma production from CD4+ T cells after fresh PBMCs had been stimulated overnight with CMV viral lysate. CD4 T cells were positively selected with Miltenyi beads, followed by positive selection of CD8 T cells from the CD4-negative fraction. After staining for CD3, CD4, CD8, CD45RA, CD27 and a live/dead dye, cells were sorted on a BD Aria II into four subsets based on CD45RA and CD27. A few healthy volunteers provided blood, and each donor's sample was split into CD4 and CD8 T cells and then further divided into four differentiation subsets. Approximately 0.13 L of peripheral blood was drawn per donor, and PBMC were isolated by Ficoll-Paque PLUS density-gradient centrifugation. Sorted cells were lysed in RLT buffer, and RNA was extracted with a Qiagen RNeasy kit and stored at -80°C.

The method behind the library was UMI-ligation and nested PCR. The beta constant-region primer was an equimolar mix of two oligonucleotides covering both TRBC1 and TRBC2. Four rounds of PCR, combining the SP2 primer with nested alpha and beta constant-region primers, were used to amplify the ligated cDNA. A single-stranded oligonucleotide containing the SP2 primer and a 12-nucleotide UMI was joined to the 3' end of the cDNA by T4 RNA ligase 1. Incubation of the ligation reaction lasted roughly 18-24 hours at 16 degrees C. PCR2 was usually performed as a SYBR Green qPCR and halted at a preset threshold so that over-amplification would not occur. All purifications after the first were performed with Agencourt AMPure XP magnetic beads. Libraries were quantified by Qubit and checked on a TapeStation, where a main peak was expected near 650 bp. The pooled libraries were sequenced on an Illumina MiSeq using v2 2x251 paired-end kits, which usually yielded about 0.85-2 million reads per sample. Each sample's library went into the pool at about 4.2 nM, and roughly 5-7.5% PhiX was added to help with cluster recognition. Per the authors' processing: V and J genes were assigned to Demultiplexor-processed FASTQ reads by Decombinator through tag matching, with a single base-pair mismatch being allowed. Collapsinator used UMIs to correct both sequencing errors and frequency errors arising from PCR heterogeneity. TCRs were translated and CDR3s were extracted from the conserved cysteine to the FGXG phenylalanine by CDR3Translator, with non-productive sequences being flagged. Gini, Shannon entropy and inverse Simpson indices were calculated on repertoires subsampled to equal numbers of UMI-defined TCRs. Clonotype abundance distributions were fitted to a power law by maximum likelihood within the linear range. Similar UMI counts, unique TCR numbers and clonal distributions were obtained with the pipeline and with MIGEC on one naive CD8 sample. One analysis removed from the naive repertoire any naive TCRs that were also present in any memory subset from the same donor. A set of roughly 7,000 CMV-associated CDR3 sequences, compiled from VDJdb and a published dataset, was used to search the repertoires. Starting from the raw public reads, TCRdb applied fastp trimming at Q25, assembled clones with MiXCR and retained in-frame beta chains. Entries that share a CDR3 protein sequence are merged under the most common genes and DNA. It is TCRdb's table, rather than the study itself, that gives the V and J calls and clone size. This sample is represented by over 80,000 distinct CDR3 sequences; roughly 10% of them were singletons. The ten most abundant clones make up just over 0.13% of the sample.

A few counts support this clonotype. What antigen it recognizes has not been identified. Base qualities are not recorded, but no much larger clone differs from it by a single base. The specimen was naive CD4+ T cells from blood. The cell subset or site tag for this specimen amounts to: naive T cells, CD45RA high CD27+. The rearrangement combines TRBV14 with TRBJ1-1, with the D gene uncertain. The TCR sequence derives from a human donor in good health. The nucleotides are TGTGCCAGCAGCCAAGGGATTGAAGCTTTCTTT. It is translated as CASSQGIEAFF. Outside the CDR3, residues come from the reference TRBV14 and TRBJ1-1 proteins, so the full variable domain is: EAGVTQFPSHSVIEKGQTVTLRCDPISGHDNLYWYRRVMGKEIKFLLHFVKESKQDESGMPNNRFLAERTGGTYSTLKVQPAELEDSGVYFCASSQGIEAFFGQGTRLTVV.